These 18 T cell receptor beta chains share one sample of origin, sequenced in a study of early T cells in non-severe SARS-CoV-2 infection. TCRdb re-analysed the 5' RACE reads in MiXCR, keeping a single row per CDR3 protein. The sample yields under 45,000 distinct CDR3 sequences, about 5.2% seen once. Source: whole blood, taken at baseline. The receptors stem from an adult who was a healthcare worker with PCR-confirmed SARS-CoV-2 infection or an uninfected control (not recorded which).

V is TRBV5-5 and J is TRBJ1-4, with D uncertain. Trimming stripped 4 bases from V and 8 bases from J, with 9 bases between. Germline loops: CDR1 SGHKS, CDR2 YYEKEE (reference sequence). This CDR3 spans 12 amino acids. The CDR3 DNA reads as TGTGCCAGCAGCATGCCGCACGAAAAACTGTTTTTT. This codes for CASSMPHEKLFF. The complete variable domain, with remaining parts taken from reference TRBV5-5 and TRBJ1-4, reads DAGVTQSPTHLIKTRGQQVTLRCSPISGHKSVSWYQQVLGQGPQFIFQYYEKEERGRGNFPDRFSARQFPNYSSELNVNALLLGDSALYLCASSMPHEKLFFGSGTQLSVL.

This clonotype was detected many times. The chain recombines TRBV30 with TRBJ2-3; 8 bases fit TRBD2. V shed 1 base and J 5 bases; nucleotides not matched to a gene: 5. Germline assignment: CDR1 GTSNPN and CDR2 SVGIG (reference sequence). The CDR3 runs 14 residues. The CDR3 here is CAWSDGRAGDTQYF. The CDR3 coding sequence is TGTGCCTGGAGTGACGGGAGGGCCGGAGATACGCAGTATTTT.

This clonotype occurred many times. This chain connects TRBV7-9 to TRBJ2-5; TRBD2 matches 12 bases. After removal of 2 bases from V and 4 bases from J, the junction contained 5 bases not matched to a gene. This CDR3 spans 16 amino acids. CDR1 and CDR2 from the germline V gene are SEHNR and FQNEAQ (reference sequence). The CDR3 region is CASSLSLAGGAETQYF. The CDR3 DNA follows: TGTGCCAGCAGCTTATCACTAGCGGGAGGAGCAGAGACCCAGTACTTC.

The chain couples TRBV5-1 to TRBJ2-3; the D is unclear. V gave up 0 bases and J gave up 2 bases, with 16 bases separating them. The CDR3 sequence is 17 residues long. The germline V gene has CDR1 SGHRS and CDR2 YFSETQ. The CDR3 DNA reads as TGCGCCAGCAGCTTGGAGTTTCGGGTCCTTCTCACAGATACGCAGTATTTT. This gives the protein CASSLEFRVLLTDTQYF. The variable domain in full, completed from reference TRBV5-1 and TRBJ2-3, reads KAGVTQTPRYLIKTRGQQVTLSCSPISGHRSVSWYQQTPGQGLQFLFEYFSETQRNKGNFPGRFSGRQFSNSRSEMNVSTLELGDSALYLCASSLEFRVLLTDTQYFGPGTRLTVL.

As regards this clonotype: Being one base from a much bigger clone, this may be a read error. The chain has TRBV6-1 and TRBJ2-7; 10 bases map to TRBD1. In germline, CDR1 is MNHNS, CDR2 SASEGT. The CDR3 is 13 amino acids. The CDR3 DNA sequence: TGTGCCAGCACCTTGACAGGGGGCTGGATACAGTGCTTC. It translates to CASTLTGGWIQCF.

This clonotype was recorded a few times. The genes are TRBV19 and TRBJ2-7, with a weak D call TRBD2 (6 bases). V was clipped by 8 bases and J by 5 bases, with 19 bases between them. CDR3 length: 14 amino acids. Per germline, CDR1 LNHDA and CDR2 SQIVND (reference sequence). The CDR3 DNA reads TGTGCCAGTTCATTGCGGGATAGTTCAGACGAGCAGTACTTC. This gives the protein CASSLRDSSDEQYF. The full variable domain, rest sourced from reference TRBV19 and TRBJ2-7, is DGGITQSPKYLFRKEGQNVTLSCEQNLNHDAMYWYRQDPGQGLRLIYYSQIVNDFQKGDIAEGYSVSREKKESFPLTVTSAQKNPTAFYLCASSLRDSSDEQYFGPGTRLTVT.

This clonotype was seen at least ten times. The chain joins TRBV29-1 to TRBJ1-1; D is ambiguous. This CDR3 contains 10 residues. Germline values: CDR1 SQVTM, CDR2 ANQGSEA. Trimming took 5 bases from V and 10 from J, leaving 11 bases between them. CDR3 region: CSVNEGRAFF. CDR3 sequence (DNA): TGCAGCGTTAACGAGGGTAGAGCTTTCTTT.

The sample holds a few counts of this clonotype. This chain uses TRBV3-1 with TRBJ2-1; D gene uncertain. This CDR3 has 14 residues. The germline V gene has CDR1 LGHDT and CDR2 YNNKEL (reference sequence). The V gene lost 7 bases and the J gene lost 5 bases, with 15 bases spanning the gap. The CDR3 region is CASTVGQSHNEQFF. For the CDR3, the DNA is TGTGCCAGCACGGTTGGGCAGAGCCACAATGAGCAGTTCTTC.

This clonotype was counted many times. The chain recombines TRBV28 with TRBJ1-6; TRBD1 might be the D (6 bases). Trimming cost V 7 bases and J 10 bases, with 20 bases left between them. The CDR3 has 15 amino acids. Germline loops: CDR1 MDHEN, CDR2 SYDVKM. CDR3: CASTWSEEGGSPLHF. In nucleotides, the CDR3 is TGTGCCAGCACCTGGAGTGAAGAGGGGGGATCACCCCTCCACTTT.

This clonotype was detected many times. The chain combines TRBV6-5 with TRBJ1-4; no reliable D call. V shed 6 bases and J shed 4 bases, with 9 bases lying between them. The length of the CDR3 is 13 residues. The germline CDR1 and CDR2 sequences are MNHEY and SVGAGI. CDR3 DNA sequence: TGTGCCAGCAGATCTACCTTTAATGAAAAACTGTTTTTT. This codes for CASRSTFNEKLFF.

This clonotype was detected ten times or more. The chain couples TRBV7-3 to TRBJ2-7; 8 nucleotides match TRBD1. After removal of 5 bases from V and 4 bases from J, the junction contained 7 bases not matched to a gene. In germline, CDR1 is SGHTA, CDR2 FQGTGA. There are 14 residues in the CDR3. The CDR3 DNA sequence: TGTGCCAGCAGCCTCCGACAGGGGCCATACGAGCAGTACTTC. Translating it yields CASSLRQGPYEQYF.

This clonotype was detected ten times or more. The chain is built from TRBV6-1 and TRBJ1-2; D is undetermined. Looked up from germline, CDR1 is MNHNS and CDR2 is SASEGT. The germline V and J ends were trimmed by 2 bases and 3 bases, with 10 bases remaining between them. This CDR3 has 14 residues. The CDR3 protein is CASSESEAHYGYTF. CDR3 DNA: TGTGCCAGCAGTGAATCGGAGGCCCACTATGGCTACACCTTC.

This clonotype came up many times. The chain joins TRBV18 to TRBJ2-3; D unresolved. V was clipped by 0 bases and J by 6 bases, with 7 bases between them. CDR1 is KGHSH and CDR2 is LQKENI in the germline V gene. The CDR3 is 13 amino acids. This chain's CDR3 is CASSPPGKDTQYF. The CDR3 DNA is TGTGCCAGCTCACCACCAGGGAAGGATACGCAGTATTTT.

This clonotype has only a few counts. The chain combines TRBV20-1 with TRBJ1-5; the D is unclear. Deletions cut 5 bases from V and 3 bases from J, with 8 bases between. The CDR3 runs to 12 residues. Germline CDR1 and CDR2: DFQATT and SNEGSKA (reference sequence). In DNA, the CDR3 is TGCAGTGCTTCCCTAAACAATCAGCCCCAGCATTTT. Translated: CSASLNNQPQHF.

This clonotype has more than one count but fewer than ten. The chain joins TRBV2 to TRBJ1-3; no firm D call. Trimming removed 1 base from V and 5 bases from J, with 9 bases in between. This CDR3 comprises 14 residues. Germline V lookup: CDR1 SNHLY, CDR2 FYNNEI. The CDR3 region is CASSEVEGRNTIYF. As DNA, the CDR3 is TGTGCCAGCAGTGAAGTGGAGGGTAGAAACACCATATATTTT.

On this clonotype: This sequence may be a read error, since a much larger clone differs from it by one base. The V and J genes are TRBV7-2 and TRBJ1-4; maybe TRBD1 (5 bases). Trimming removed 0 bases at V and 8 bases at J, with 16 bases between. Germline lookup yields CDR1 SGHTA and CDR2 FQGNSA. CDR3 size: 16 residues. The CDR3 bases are TGTGCCAGCAGCTTAGCAAGGGGCTCAGTCAGGGAAAAACTGTTTTTT. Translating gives CASSLARGSVREKLFF. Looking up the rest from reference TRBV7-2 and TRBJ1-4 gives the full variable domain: GAGVSQSPSNKVTEKGKDVELRCDPISGHTALYWYRQSLGQGLEFLIYFQGNSAPDKSGLPSDRFSAERTGGSVSTLTIQRTQQEDSAVYLCASSLARGSVREKLFFGSGTQLSVL.

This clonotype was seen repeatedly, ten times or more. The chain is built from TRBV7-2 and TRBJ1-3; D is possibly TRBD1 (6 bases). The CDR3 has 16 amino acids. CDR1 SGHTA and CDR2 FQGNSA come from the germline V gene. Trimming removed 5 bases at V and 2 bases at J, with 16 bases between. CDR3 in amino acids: CASSPVATGTGNTIYF. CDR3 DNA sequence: TGTGCCAGCAGCCCAGTCGCCACAGGGACTGGAAACACCATATATTTT.

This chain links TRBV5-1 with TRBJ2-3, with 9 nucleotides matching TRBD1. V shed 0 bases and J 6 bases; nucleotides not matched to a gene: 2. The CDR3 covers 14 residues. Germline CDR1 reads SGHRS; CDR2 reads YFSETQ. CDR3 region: CASSLDRGQDTQYF. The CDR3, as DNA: TGCGCCAGCAGCTTGGACAGGGGGCAGGATACGCAGTATTTT.